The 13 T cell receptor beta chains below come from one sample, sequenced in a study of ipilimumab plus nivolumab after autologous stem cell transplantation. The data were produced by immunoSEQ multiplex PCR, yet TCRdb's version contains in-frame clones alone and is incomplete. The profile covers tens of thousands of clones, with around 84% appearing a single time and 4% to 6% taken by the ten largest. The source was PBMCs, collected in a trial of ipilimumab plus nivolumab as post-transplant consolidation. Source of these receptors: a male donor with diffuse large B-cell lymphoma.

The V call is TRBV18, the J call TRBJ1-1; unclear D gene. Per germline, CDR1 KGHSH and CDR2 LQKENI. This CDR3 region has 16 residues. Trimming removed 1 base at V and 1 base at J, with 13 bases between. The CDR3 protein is CASSPLRVTWNTEAFF. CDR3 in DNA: TGTGCCAGCTCACCACTTCGGGTGACTTGGAACACTGAAGCTTTCTTT.

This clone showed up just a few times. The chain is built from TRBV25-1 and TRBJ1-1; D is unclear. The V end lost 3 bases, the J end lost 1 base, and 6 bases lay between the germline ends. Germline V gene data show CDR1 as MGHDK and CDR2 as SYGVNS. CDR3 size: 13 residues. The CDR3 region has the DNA TGTGCCAGCAGTGATTGGTCGAACACTGAAGCTTTCTTT. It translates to CASSDWSNTEAFF.

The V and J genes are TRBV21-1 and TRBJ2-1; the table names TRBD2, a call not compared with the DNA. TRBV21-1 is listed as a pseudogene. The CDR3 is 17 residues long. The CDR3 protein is CASSKGELAGAYNEQFF. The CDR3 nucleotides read TGTGCCAGCAGCAAAGGAGAACTAGCGGGGGCTTACAATGAGCAGTTCTTC.

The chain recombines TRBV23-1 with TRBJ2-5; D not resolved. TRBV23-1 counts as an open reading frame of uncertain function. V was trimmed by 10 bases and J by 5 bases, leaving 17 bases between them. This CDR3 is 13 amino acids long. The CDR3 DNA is TGCGCCACCCCCCGGAGCACAAGGGAGACCCAGTACTTC. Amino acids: CATPRSTRETQYF.

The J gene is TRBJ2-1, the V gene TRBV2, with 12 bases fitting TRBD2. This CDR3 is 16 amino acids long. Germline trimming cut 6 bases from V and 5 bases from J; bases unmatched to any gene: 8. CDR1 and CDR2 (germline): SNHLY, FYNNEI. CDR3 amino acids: CASRPGLAGTNNEQFF. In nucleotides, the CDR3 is TGTGCCAGCAGACCCGGACTAGCGGGAACCAACAATGAGCAGTTCTTC.

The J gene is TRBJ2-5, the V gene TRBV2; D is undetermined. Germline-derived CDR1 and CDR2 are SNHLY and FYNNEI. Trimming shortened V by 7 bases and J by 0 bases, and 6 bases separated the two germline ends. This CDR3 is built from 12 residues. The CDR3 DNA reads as TGTGCCAGCACGGCGTACCAAGAGACCCAGTACTTC. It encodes CASTAYQETQYF. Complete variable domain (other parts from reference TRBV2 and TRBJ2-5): EPEVTQTPSHQVTQMGQEVILRCVPISNHLYFYWYRQILGQKVEFLVSFYNNEISEKSEIFDDQFSVERPDGSNFTLKIRSTKLEDSAMYFCASTAYQETQYFGPGTRLLVL.

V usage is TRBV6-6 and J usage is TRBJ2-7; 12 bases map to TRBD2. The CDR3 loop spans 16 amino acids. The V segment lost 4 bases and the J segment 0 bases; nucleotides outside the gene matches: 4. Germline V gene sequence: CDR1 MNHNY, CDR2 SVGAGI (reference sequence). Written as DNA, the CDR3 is TGTGCCAGCAGTTCCACTAGCGGGGGGCGCTCCTACGAGCAGTACTTC. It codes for CASSSTSGGRSYEQYF.

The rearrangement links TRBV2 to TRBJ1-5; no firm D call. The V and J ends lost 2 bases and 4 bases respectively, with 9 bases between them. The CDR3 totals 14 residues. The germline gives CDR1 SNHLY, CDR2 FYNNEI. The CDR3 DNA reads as TGTGCCAGCAGTGAAAGGCGAGCGAATCAGCCCCAGCATTTT. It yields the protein CASSERRANQPQHF.

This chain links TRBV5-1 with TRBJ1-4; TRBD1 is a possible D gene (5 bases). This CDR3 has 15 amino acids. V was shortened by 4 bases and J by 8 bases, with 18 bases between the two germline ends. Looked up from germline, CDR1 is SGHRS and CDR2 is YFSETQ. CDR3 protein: CASSRDAGSEEKLFF. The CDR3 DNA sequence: TGCGCCAGCAGCCGGGATGCAGGGTCGGAAGAAAAACTGTTTTTT.

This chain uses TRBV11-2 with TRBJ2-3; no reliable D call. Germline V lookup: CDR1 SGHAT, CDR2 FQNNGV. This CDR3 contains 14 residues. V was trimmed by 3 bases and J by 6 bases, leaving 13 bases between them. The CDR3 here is CASSFGPAGDTQYF. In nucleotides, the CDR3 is TGTGCCAGCAGCTTTGGTCCGGCCGGGGATACGCAGTATTTT.

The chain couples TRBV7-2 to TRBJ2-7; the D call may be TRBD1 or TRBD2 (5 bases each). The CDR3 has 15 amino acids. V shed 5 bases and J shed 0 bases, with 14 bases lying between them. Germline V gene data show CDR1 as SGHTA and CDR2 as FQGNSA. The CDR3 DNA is TGTGCCAGCAGCGGCCGAGGGGTAGGCTCCTACGAGCAGTACTTC. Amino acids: CASSGRGVGSYEQYF.

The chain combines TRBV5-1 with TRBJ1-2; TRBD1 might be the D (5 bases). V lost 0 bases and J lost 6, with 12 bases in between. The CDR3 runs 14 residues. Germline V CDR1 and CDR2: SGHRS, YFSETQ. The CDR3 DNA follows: TGCGCCAGCAGCTTGGGGCTGGAGACAGATGGCTACACCTTC. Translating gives CASSLGLETDGYTF.

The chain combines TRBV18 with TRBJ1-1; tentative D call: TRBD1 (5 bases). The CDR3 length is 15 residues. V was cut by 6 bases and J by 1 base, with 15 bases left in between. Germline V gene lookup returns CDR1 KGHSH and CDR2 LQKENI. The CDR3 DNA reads TGTGCCAGCTCCATACTGGACATGTCGAACACTGAAGCTTTCTTT. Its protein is CASSILDMSNTEAFF.